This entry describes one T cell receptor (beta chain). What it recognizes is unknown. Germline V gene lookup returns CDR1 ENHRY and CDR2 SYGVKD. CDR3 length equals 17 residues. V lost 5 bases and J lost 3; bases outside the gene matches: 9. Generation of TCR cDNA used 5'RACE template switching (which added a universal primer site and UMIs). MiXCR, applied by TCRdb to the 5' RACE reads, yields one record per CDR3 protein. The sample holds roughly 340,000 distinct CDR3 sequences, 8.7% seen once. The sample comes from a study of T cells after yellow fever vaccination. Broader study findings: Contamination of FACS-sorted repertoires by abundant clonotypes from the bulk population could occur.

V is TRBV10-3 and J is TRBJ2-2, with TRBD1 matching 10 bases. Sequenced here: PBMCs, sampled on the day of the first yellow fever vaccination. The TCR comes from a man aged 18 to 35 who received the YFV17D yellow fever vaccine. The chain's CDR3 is CAISSSRDRGYTGELFF. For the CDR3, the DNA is TGTGCCATCAGTTCAAGCCGGGACAGGGGATACACCGGGGAGCTGTTTTTT.